A single sample is the source of the 17 T cell receptor beta chains below, sequenced in a study of blood T cell repertoires in COVID-19. Method: immunoSEQ multiplex PCR; TCRdb's copy keeps in-frame clones and lacks some. The table has over 85,000 clones, 75% to 85% seen once. The sequenced sample consisted of peripheral blood. The receptor set was obtained from a human donor in a cohort sampled during active COVID-19.

The J gene is TRBJ2-7, the V gene TRBV18, with D possibly TRBD2 on 6 matching bases. CDR3 size: 14 residues. The germline V gene has CDR1 KGHSH and CDR2 LQKENI. With 3 bases removed from V and 0 bases from J, the gap between germline ends came to 9 bases. Written as DNA, the CDR3 is TGTGCCAGCTCACCCCCTAGCGACTCCTACGAGCAGTACTTC. Translated, it gives CASSPPSDSYEQYF.

This chain joins TRBV9 and TRBJ2-5, with 7 bases matching TRBD1. The CDR3 sequence is 14 residues long. Germline V gene sequence: CDR1 SGDLS, CDR2 YYNGEE. V dropped 3 bases and J dropped 2; count of bases not matched to a gene: 4. The chain's CDR3 is CASSAGQIQETQYF. The CDR3 region has the DNA TGTGCCAGCAGCGCGGGACAGATTCAAGAGACCCAGTACTTC. Full variable domain (remainder filled in from reference TRBV9 and TRBJ2-5): DSGVTQTPKHLITATGQRVTLRCSPRSGDLSVYWYQQSLDQGLQFLIQYYNGEERAKGNILERFSAQQFPDLHSELNLSSLELGDSALYFCASSAGQIQETQYFGPGTRLLVL.

The chain links TRBV6-1 to TRBJ1-6; D gene ambiguous. Trimming took off 1 base at V and 18 bases at J, with 10 bases between the two ends. The CDR3 is 11 residues long. Germline loops: CDR1 MNHNS, CDR2 SASEGT. The CDR3: CASSEGGAAHF. DNA of the CDR3: TGTGCCAGCAGTGAAGGGGGAGCTGCCCACTTT.

The V call is TRBV7-9, the J call TRBJ1-4; D possibly corresponds to TRBD1 (5 bases). The CDR3 has 15 residues. CDR1 SEHNR and CDR2 FQNEAQ come from the germline V gene (reference sequence). V was cut by 4 bases and J by 7 bases, with 16 bases left in between. As DNA, the CDR3 is TGTGCCAGCAGCTCCCGCGGGGGTGTGGGTGAAAAACTGTTTTTT. Its protein is CASSSRGGVGEKLFF.

This clone was observed a handful of times. The gene calls are TRBV4-1 and TRBJ2-2, with TRBD1 identical over 7 bases. Germline CDR1 reads MGHRA; CDR2 reads YSYEKL. V was clipped by 2 bases and J by 1 base; unmatched bases: 7. The CDR3 runs to 17 residues. The CDR3 loop is CASSQQMNRGNTGELFF. The CDR3 nucleotides are TGCGCCAGCAGCCAACAAATGAACAGGGGGAACACCGGGGAGCTGTTTTTT.

A few counts support this clone. The CDR3 loop is CASSRAGISYNEQFF. CDR3 in DNA: TGTGCCAGCAGCCGAGCGGGGATCTCTTACAATGAGCAGTTCTTC. The chain joins TRBV14 to TRBJ2-1; 7 bases match TRBD2. The germline V gene has CDR1 SGHDN and CDR2 FVKESK. CDR3 length: 15 amino acids. Trimming cost V 4 bases and J 4 bases; bases outside gene matches: 7.

The V call is TRBV11-1, the J call TRBJ1-4; no clear D. The germline V gene has CDR1 SGHAT and CDR2 FQDESV (reference sequence). The CDR3 spans 15 residues. Between the trimmed V and J ends, which lost 5 bases and 7 bases, there was a span of 17 bases. CDR3 in amino acids: CASSPSGIFSEKLFF. DNA of the CDR3: TGTGCCAGCAGCCCATCCGGGATCTTCAGTGAAAAACTGTTTTTT. The complete variable domain, with remaining parts taken from reference TRBV11-1 and TRBJ1-4, reads EAEVAQSPRYKITEKSQAVAFWCDPISGHATLYWYRQILGQGPELLVQFQDESVVDDSQLPKDRFSAERLKGVDSTLKIQPAELGDSAMYLCASSPSGIFSEKLFFGSGTQLSVL.

The V call is TRBV4-2, the J call TRBJ2-7; the D gene is possibly TRBD1 (6 bases). The germline V and J ends were trimmed by 5 bases and 1 base, with 12 bases remaining between them. The CDR3 covers 14 residues. CDR1 and CDR2 from the germline V gene are LGHNA and YNFKEQ. The CDR3 nucleotides are TGTGCCAGCAGCTTATCGGACAGATCCTACGAGCAGTACTTC. Its translation: CASSLSDRSYEQYF.

A few counts support this clone. The CDR3 DNA sequence: TGTGCCAGCAGCTTAGGGGCAGGGTACCAAGAGACCCAGTACTTC. This gives the protein CASSLGAGYQETQYF. This chain links TRBV7-2 with TRBJ2-5, with D maybe TRBD1 (5 bases). Trimming left V 1 base short and J 0 bases short, with 9 bases between. Looked up from germline, CDR1 is SGHTA and CDR2 is FQGNSA. CDR3 length: 15 amino acids.

In its sample, this clone was seen once. The chain's CDR3 is CASSLWDSPNTEAFF. In nucleotides, the CDR3 is TGTGCCAGCAGCTTATGGGACAGCCCGAACACTGAAGCTTTCTTT. The chain is built from TRBV11-1 and TRBJ1-1; TRBD1 aligns across 7 bases. Germline V gives CDR1 SGHAT, CDR2 FQDESV (reference sequence). The CDR3 extends over 15 amino acids. With V trimmed by 2 bases and J by 1 base, 4 bases remained unmatched.

This clone is a singleton in its sample. The chain employs TRBV7-3 and TRBJ2-1; 8 nucleotides align to TRBD2. The CDR3 loop spans 16 amino acids. CDR1 and CDR2 (germline): SGHTA, FQGTGA. The V and J ends lost 3 bases and 7 bases, in that order; junction bases with no gene match: 11. The CDR3 region is CASSFGGGRIINEQFF. In DNA form, the CDR3 reads TGTGCCAGCAGCTTTGGGGGCGGGAGGATTATAAATGAGCAGTTCTTC.

The chain couples TRBV5-1 to TRBJ1-1, with unresolved D. Germline-derived CDR1 and CDR2 are SGHRS and YFSETQ. Between the trimmed V and J ends, which lost 0 bases and 1 base, there was a span of 10 bases. There are 15 residues in the CDR3. The CDR3 spells CASSLGEGGNTEAFF. The CDR3 DNA follows: TGCGCCAGCAGCTTGGGCGAGGGTGGGAACACTGAAGCTTTCTTT.

V and J are TRBV4-1 and TRBJ2-1, with 11 nucleotides matching TRBD2. Germline CDR1 reads MGHRA; CDR2 reads YSYEKL. V trimming: 2 bases; J trimming: 10 bases; junction bases outside the gene matches: 10. The CDR3 has 16 residues. DNA of the CDR3: TGCGCCAGCAGCCAAAGAGATGTAGCGGGAGGGTGGGAGCAGTTCTTC. It yields the protein CASSQRDVAGGWEQFF.

The chain uses TRBV24-1 and TRBJ2-5, with 12 bases that match TRBD1. CDR1 and CDR2 from the germline V gene are KGHDR and SFDVKD. This CDR3 has 16 residues. With 4 bases clipped from V and 5 bases from J, the junction kept 7 bases outside the gene matches. This CDR3 reads CATSDPGQGALETQYF. The CDR3, as DNA: TGTGCCACCAGTGACCCGGGACAGGGGGCGCTTGAGACCCAGTACTTC.

The V gene is TRBV3-1 (or the pseudogene TRBV3-2), the J gene TRBJ2-7, with 7 bases lining up with TRBD2. The CDR3 is 17 residues long. Germline CDR1 is LGHDT and CDR2 is YNNKEL (reference sequence). J gave up 7 bases and V 2 bases, and 17 bases lay outside the gene matches. This chain's CDR3 is CASSQSVSGYSLREQYF. The CDR3 DNA follows: TGTGCCAGCAGCCAAAGCGTTAGCGGGTACTCCCTACGGGAGCAGTACTTC.

This clone was observed a single time. The CDR3: CASSLLGGDDQYF. In DNA form, the CDR3 reads TGTGCCAGCAGCCTCCTAGGGGGGGACGACCAGTACTTC. The chain couples TRBV7-9 to TRBJ2-5, with a tentative D call TRBD2 (7 bases). Germline V lookup: CDR1 SEHNR, CDR2 FQNEAQ (reference sequence). The CDR3 is made up of 13 amino acids. V was shortened by 5 bases and J by 10 bases, with 17 bases between the two germline ends.

The J gene is TRBJ1-4, the V gene TRBV7-9; D perhaps matches TRBD1 (5 bases). This CDR3 region has 14 residues. The germline V and J ends were trimmed by 5 bases and 2 bases, with 9 bases remaining between them. CDR1 and CDR2 from the germline V gene are SEHNR and FQNEAQ (reference sequence). The CDR3, as DNA: TGTGCCAGCAGCCTCGGGGGGACTAATGAAAAACTGTTTTTT. Its translation: CASSLGGTNEKLFF.